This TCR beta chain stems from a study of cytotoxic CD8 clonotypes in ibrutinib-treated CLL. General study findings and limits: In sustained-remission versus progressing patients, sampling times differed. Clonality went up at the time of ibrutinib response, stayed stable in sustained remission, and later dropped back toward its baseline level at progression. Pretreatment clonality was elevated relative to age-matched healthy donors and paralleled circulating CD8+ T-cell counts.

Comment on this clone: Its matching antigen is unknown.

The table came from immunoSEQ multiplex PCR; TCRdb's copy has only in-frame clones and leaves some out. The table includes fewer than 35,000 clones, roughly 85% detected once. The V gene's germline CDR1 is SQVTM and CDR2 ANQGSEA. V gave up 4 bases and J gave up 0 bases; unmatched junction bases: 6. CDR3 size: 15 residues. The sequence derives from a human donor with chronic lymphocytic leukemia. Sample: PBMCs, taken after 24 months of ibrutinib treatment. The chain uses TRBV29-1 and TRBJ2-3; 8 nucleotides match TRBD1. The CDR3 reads CSVGGTGPSTDTQYF. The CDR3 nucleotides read TGCAGCGTTGGGGGGACAGGTCCAAGCACAGATACGCAGTATTTT.